The 29 T cell receptor beta chains presented below share a single source sample, sequenced in a study of tissue T cells after allogeneic stem cell transplantation. Time point in this sample: mouse harvest day 7 after allogeneic transplant. Each mouse received 10^7 T-cell-depleted marrow cells plus 10^6 splenic CD5+ T cells by tail vein. Clones were read by immunoSEQ multiplex PCR, and TCRdb kept only the in-frame ones, dropping some. The sample lists approximately 6,700 clones; roughly 53% were seen once. The sequenced sample consisted of gut tissue. The receptors come from a female BALB/c mouse given C57BL/6 T cells with graft-versus-host disease after an allogeneic hematopoietic cell transplant.

As regards this clone: Mouse germline and gene names are used. The read ends 1 residue before the CDR3 terminus; that terminus is restored from the germline J gene. V gene TRBV24 combines with J gene TRBJ1-4; TRBD1 is a possible D gene (6 bases). V lost 1 base to trimming and J lost 5 bases, with 11 bases between them. This CDR3 comprises 15 residues. The germline gives CDR1 KGHTA, CDR2 FRNEEI. CDR3 DNA (partial): TGTGCCAGCAGTCTGTGGGGGGGCAGGAACGAAAGATTATTT. It encodes CASSLWGGRNERLF. The full-length CDR3 reads as CASSLWGGRNERLFF.

In the case of this clone: Gene names denote mouse genes. The observed sequence ends 1 residue before the CDR3 terminus, with the missing tail filled in from the germline J gene. The chain joins TRBV26 to TRBJ2-1, with 10 bases that match TRBD1. Germline V lookup: CDR1 KGHPV, CDR2 FQNQEV (reference sequence). Unmatched junction bases numbered 4, after V lost 3 bases and J lost 8 bases. The length of the CDR3 is 14 residues. The sequenced CDR3 bases are TGTGCCAGCAGTCTCCGGGACAGGGGCACTGAGCAGTTC. Translation: CASSLRDRGTEQF. The entire CDR3 reads CASSLRDRGTEQFF.

As for this clone: Mouse germline and gene names are used. The missing CDR3 end, 1 residue past where the read stops, is filled in from the germline J gene. This chain links TRBV12-2 with TRBJ2-3; D is ambiguous. Trimming cost V 0 bases and J 3 bases, with 6 bases left between them. The CDR3 length is 13 residues. CDR1 and CDR2 from the germline V gene are SGHLS and HYDKME. This chain's CDR3 is CASSLAGAETLYF. CDR3 DNA (partial): TGTGCCAGCTCTCTCGCGGGGGCAGAAACGCTGTAT. The whole variable domain, remainder taken from reference TRBV12-2 and TRBJ2-3, is NSGVVQSPRYIIKGKGERSILKCIPISGHLSVAWYQQTQGQELKFFIQHYDKMERDKGNLPSRFSVQQFDDYHSEMNMSALELEDSAVYFCASSLAGAETLYFGSGTRLTVL.

In regard to this clone: Each gene name is a mouse one. Partial CDR3 DNA: TGTGCCAGCAGGGGGACAACAAACACAGAAGTCTTC. Its translation: CASRGTTNTEVF. The full CDR3 protein is CASRGTTNTEVFF. The rearrangement joins TRBV26 to TRBJ1-1; possibly TRBD1 for D (6 bases). Read sequence stops 1 residue before the CDR3 end, and the germline J gene provides the missing end. The CDR3 spans 13 residues. The germline CDR1 and CDR2 sequences are KGHPV and FQNQEV (reference sequence). Trimming left V 6 bases short and J 0 bases short, with 8 bases between.

For this clone: Germline and genes here are mouse. The CDR3 goes on 1 residue after the read ends, and that part is filled in from the germline J gene. The V call is TRBV26, the J call TRBJ1-6; no clear D. TRBJ1-6 is filed as an ORF, its function uncertain. CDR1 is KGHPV and CDR2 is FQNQEV in the germline V gene (reference sequence). The CDR3 is 15 residues long. Trimming removed 6 bases from V and 2 bases from J, with 11 bases in between. The CDR3 DNA, read in part, is TGTGCCAGCAGCCTCCGGGGAACCTATAATTCGCCCCTCTAC. This codes for CASSLRGTYNSPLY. The complete CDR3 reads CASSLRGTYNSPLYF.

As regards this clone: Gene names follow the mouse nomenclature. The CDR3 end falls 1 residue outside the read, so it is completed with the germline J gene. The chain combines TRBV13-2 with TRBJ2-7, with TRBD2 matching 10 bases. V dropped 3 bases and J dropped 0; count of bases not matched to a gene: 9. The CDR3 sequence is 17 residues long. Looked up from germline, CDR1 is NNHNN and CDR2 is SYGAGS (reference sequence). The CDR3 is CASGGPLGGVSSYEQYF. The sequenced CDR3 bases are TGTGCCAGCGGTGGTCCACTGGGGGGGGTGAGCTCCTATGAACAGTAC.

Worth noting for this clone: Germline and genes here are mouse. The missing CDR3 end, 1 residue past where the read stops, is filled in from the germline J gene. The V and J genes are TRBV19 and TRBJ2-5; D gene unclear. Trimming removed 0 bases at V and 4 bases at J, with 6 bases between. In germline, CDR1 is FNHDT, CDR2 SITEND (reference sequence). The CDR3 contains 13 residues. CDR3 DNA, as far as it was read: TGTGCCAGCAGTATAGTCGGGGAAGACACCCAGTAC. This sequence encodes CASSIVGEDTQY. The whole CDR3 region reads CASSIVGEDTQYF.

As to this clone: Mouse germline and gene names are used. The read stops 1 residue short of the end of the CDR3; the missing end is completed from the germline J gene. This chain joins TRBV13-1 and TRBJ2-5; 14 nucleotides align to TRBD2. The J segment lost 6 bases and the V segment lost 2 bases, leaving 5 bases of the junction unmatched. Per germline, CDR1 NSHNY and CDR2 SYGAGN. The CDR3 loop spans 16 amino acids. The CDR3 spells CASSEGTGGARDTQYF. CDR3 DNA (partial): TGTGCCAGCAGTGAAGGGACTGGGGGGGCGCGCGACACCCAGTAC.

With respect to this clone: Gene names and germline match the mouse. Coverage ceases 1 residue before the CDR3 finishes, and the germline J gene fills in the end. The chain uses TRBV3 and TRBJ1-1; D possibly corresponds to TRBD1 (5 bases). This CDR3 spans 11 amino acids. The ends were cut back, 2 bases at V and 10 bases at J, with 8 bases in the middle. The germline V gene has CDR1 SNHLY and CDR2 FYNGKV (reference sequence). CDR3 loop: CASSLQGLVFF. Incomplete CDR3 DNA: TGTGCCAGCAGCTTACAGGGATTAGTCTTC.

Points on this clone: The germline and genes are mouse ones. The read terminates 1 residue before the CDR3 end, so the remaining end is supplied by the germline J gene. The rearrangement uses TRBV12-1 and TRBJ2-4; TRBD1 agrees at 9 bases. After removal of 4 bases from V and 0 bases from J, the junction contained 1 base not matched to a gene. The CDR3 loop spans 14 amino acids. The germline V gene encodes CDR1 SGHSN and CDR2 HYEKVE. The sequenced CDR3 bases are TGTGCCAGCTCAGGACAGGGGAGTCAAAACACCTTGTAC. It yields the protein CASSGQGSQNTLY. In full, the CDR3 reads CASSGQGSQNTLYF.

This clone has just one count. Mouse gene names and germline throughout. Read data end 1 residue before the CDR3 end; the end is taken from the germline J gene. The chain couples TRBV13-2 to TRBJ1-5; D is undetermined. Germline V gene data show CDR1 as NNHNN and CDR2 as SYGAGS (reference sequence). V gave up 0 bases and J gave up 4 bases, with 8 bases separating them. CDR3 length: 14 amino acids. Here the CDR3 reads CASGDAGRNQAPLF. The sequenced CDR3 bases are TGTGCCAGCGGTGATGCAGGCAGAAACCAGGCTCCGCTT.

On this clone: Germline and genes here are mouse. Sequencing ends 1 residue short of the CDR3 end; the germline J gene provides the rest. The chain joins TRBV12-1 to TRBJ2-3; TRBD2 is a possible D gene (5 bases). Germline V gene data show CDR1 as SGHSN and CDR2 as HYEKVE. There are 14 residues in the CDR3. Trimming removed 4 bases at V and 0 bases at J, with 10 bases between. The CDR3 sequence is CASSLWVSAETLYF. Partial CDR3 DNA: TGTGCCAGCTCACTCTGGGTTAGTGCAGAAACGCTGTAT.

This clone was detected a few times. Mouse gene names apply. The sequence runs out 1 residue before the end of the CDR3; the remainder is reconstructed from the germline J gene. The J gene is TRBJ1-1, the V gene TRBV29; TRBD1 might be the D (5 bases). There are 13 residues in the CDR3. Trimming removed 5 bases from V and 1 base from J, with 8 bases in between. Germline loops: CDR1 MSHET, CDR2 SYDVDS. The CDR3 spells CASSLGQNTEVFF. The DNA read from the CDR3 is TGTGCTAGCAGTCTCGGACAAAACACAGAAGTCTTC.

Comment on this clone: Genes here carry mouse names. The read is 1 residue too short to cover the CDR3 end, so that end is filled in from the germline J gene. V gene TRBV1 combines with J gene TRBJ2-5; D may match TRBD1 or TRBD2 (5 bases each). The CDR3 loop spans 14 amino acids. The germline V and J ends were trimmed by 1 base and 2 bases, with 7 bases remaining between them. The germline gives CDR1 NSQYPW, CDR2 LRSPGD (reference sequence). The CDR3 loop is CTCSAGGSQDTQYF. Partial CDR3 DNA: TGCACCTGCAGTGCAGGGGGGAGCCAAGACACCCAGTAC.

Turning to this clone: Gene names and germline refer to mouse. The missing CDR3 end, 1 residue past where the read stops, is filled in from the germline J gene. The V gene is TRBV26, the J gene TRBJ1-3; a weak D match, TRBD1 (6 bases). This CDR3 is built from 13 residues. CDR1 is KGHPV, CDR2 FQNQEV, per germline (reference sequence). V was shortened by 6 bases and J by 4 bases, with 10 bases between the two germline ends. CDR3 protein: CASSDRPGNTLYF. The covered CDR3 bases are TGTGCCAGCAGCGACAGGCCGGGAAATACGCTCTAT.

This clone was seen only a few times. Any gene name here is a mouse gene name. The read ends 1 residue early relative to the CDR3; the germline J gene fills the gap. The rearrangement links TRBV2 to TRBJ1-1; D gene uncertain. Per the germline V gene, CDR1 is LGHNA and CDR2 is YSYQKL. The CDR3 sequence is 12 residues long. V gave up 4 bases and J gave up 1 base, with 4 bases separating them. The CDR3 bases that were read are TGTGCCAGCAGCCCCGGGAACACAGAAGTCTTC. This translates into CASSPGNTEVF. In full, the CDR3 reads CASSPGNTEVFF.

On this clone itself: Gene and germline names: mouse. The sequenced fragment ends 1 residue before the CDR3 boundary, so the rest is inferred from the germline J gene. The J gene is TRBJ1-2, the V gene TRBV12-1; no clear D gene. CDR1 SGHSN and CDR2 HYEKVE come from the germline V gene. Trimming left V 4 bases short and J 2 bases short, with 4 bases between. This CDR3 comprises 11 residues. The part of the CDR3 DNA that was read is TGTGCCAGCTCCGCTAACTCCGACTACACC. It encodes CASSANSDYT. The entire CDR3 protein reads CASSANSDYTF. The entire variable domain, with the rest obtained from reference TRBV12-1 and TRBJ1-2, is as follows: DSGVVQSPRHIIKEKGGRSVLTCIPISGHSNVVWYQQTLGKELKFLIQHYEKVERDKGFLPSRFSVQQFDDYHSEMNMSALELEDSAMYFCASSANSDYTFGSGTRLLVI.

The sample holds a few counts of this clone. The gene names given are mouse names. Read sequence stops 1 residue before the CDR3 end, and the germline J gene provides the missing end. The rearrangement uses TRBV5 and TRBJ2-7; TRBD2 matches 8 bases. J lost 2 bases, V lost 0 bases, and 3 bases had no gene match. CDR1 LGHNA and CDR2 YNLKQL come from the germline V gene (reference sequence). The CDR3 loop spans 15 amino acids. This CDR3 is CASSQDRGGPYEQYF. CDR3 DNA, as far as it was read: TGTGCCAGCAGCCAAGACCGGGGGGGGCCCTATGAACAGTAC.

To note about this clone: Gene and germline names: mouse. The read stops 1 residue short of the end of the CDR3; the missing end is completed from the germline J gene. The chain uses TRBV3 and TRBJ1-3; TRBD1 is a possible D gene (5 bases). The CDR3 is made up of 14 amino acids. V was pared by 3 bases and J by 4 bases, with 10 bases between. CDR1 and CDR2 from the germline V gene are SNHLY and FYNGKV (reference sequence). This CDR3 reads CASSLTGEGNTLYF. Partial CDR3 DNA: TGTGCCAGCAGCTTGACGGGGGAAGGAAATACGCTCTAT. Based on the CDR3 plus reference TRBV3 and TRBJ1-3, the full variable domain is GPKVLQIPSHQIIDMGQMVTLNCDPVSNHLYFYWYKQILGQQMEFLVNFYNGKVMEKSKLFKDQFSVERPDGSYFTLKIQPTALEDSAVYFCASSLTGEGNTLYFGEGSRLIVV.

Relative to its sample, this clone is large. The gene symbols are mouse symbols. The read is 1 residue too short to cover the CDR3 end, so that end is filled in from the germline J gene. V is TRBV19 and J is TRBJ2-7; D possibly corresponds to TRBD1 (5 bases). The CDR3 consists of 13 residues. Germline V lookup: CDR1 FNHDT, CDR2 SITEND (reference sequence). The ends were cut back, 1 base at V and 5 bases at J, with 10 bases in the middle. The CDR3 loop reads CASSIQGSNEQYF. Partial CDR3 DNA: TGTGCCAGCAGTATACAGGGAAGTAATGAACAGTAC.

Turning to this clone: Gene names are the mouse ones. The read stops 1 residue short of the end of the CDR3; the missing end is completed from the germline J gene. The chain employs TRBV26 and TRBJ1-3; D might be TRBD1 (5 bases). This CDR3 is 14 amino acids long. V was shortened by 1 base and J by 2 bases, with 6 bases between the two germline ends. Germline V lookup: CDR1 KGHPV, CDR2 FQNQEV (reference sequence). Here the CDR3 reads CASSLWGAGNTLYF. Incomplete CDR3 DNA: TGTGCCAGCAGTCTGTGGGGGGCTGGAAATACGCTCTAT. The full variable domain, rest sourced from reference TRBV26 and TRBJ1-3, is NSKVIQTPRYLVKGQGQKAKMRCIPEKGHPVVFWYQQNKNNEFKFLINFQNQEVLQQIDMTEKRFSAECPSNSPCSLEIQSSEAGDSALYLCASSLWGAGNTLYFGEGSRLIVV.

Regarding this clone: Gene names are the mouse ones. Sequencing ends 1 residue short of the CDR3 end; the germline J gene provides the rest. The chain recombines TRBV3 with TRBJ2-5; D perhaps matches TRBD2 (6 bases). The CDR3 length is 14 residues. Germline V gene sequence: CDR1 SNHLY, CDR2 FYNGKV (reference sequence). Between the trimmed V and J ends, which lost 5 bases and 2 bases, there was a span of 11 bases. The CDR3 sequence: CASSPWGFQDTQYF. The part of the CDR3 DNA that was read is TGTGCCAGCAGCCCCTGGGGCTTCCAAGACACCCAGTAC.

This clone appeared once. Gene names are mouse gene names. The read halts 1 residue ahead of the CDR3 end, with the missing end drawn from the germline J gene. J is TRBJ2-1 and V is TRBV13-3, with TRBD2 identical over 11 bases. CDR3 size: 14 residues. CDR1 NNHDY and CDR2 SYVADS come from the germline V gene. Losses at the gene ends were 3 bases for V and 6 bases for J; bases not matched to a gene: 2. CDR3 bases read: TGTGCCAGCAGTGGACTGGGGGGGATTGCTGAGCAGTTC. The encoded protein is CASSGLGGIAEQF. The whole CDR3 sequence reads CASSGLGGIAEQFF.

This clone was picked up a small number of times. The gene names here belong to mouse. The sequence runs out 1 residue before the end of the CDR3; the remainder is reconstructed from the germline J gene. This chain links TRBV16 with TRBJ1-5, with D unresolved. CDR1 and CDR2 (germline): SGHSA, FRNQAP. This CDR3 has 14 amino acids. With 0 bases removed from V and 0 bases from J, the gap between germline ends came to 3 bases. The CDR3 DNA, read in part, is TGTGCAAGCAGCTTAGATGGTAACAACCAGGCTCCGCTT. Translating gives CASSLDGNNQAPL. The full CDR3 sequence reads CASSLDGNNQAPLF.

This clone was found a few times. The genes are named according to mouse. The CDR3 end lies 1 residue beyond the end of the read and is filled in from the germline J gene. V is TRBV13-1 and J is TRBJ1-3; D not resolved. V gave up 5 bases and J gave up 0 bases, with 6 bases separating them. The V gene's germline CDR1 is NSHNY and CDR2 SYGAGN. The CDR3 loop spans 13 amino acids. The part of the CDR3 DNA that was read is TGTGCCAGCAGAACAAGTTCTGGAAATACGCTCTAT. Its translation is CASRTSSGNTLY. The full CDR3 is CASRTSSGNTLYF.

Details on this clone: The gene names given are mouse names. The DNA ends 1 residue before the CDR3 does, and the rest of the CDR3 is filled in from the germline J gene. The chain carries TRBV23 and TRBJ1-1; the table's D call, TRBD1, has no DNA check behind it. CDR3 size: 12 residues. Germline CDR1 is KGHTA and CDR2 is FQNQQP. CDR3 DNA (partial): TGCTCCAGCAGTAAAGACAGGGTTGAAGTCTTC. This encodes CSSSKDRVEVF. The full CDR3 reads CSSSKDRVEVFF. Based on the CDR3 plus reference TRBV23 and TRBJ1-1, the full variable domain is DAAVTQKPRYLIKMKGQEAEMKCIPEKGHTAVFWYQQKQSKELKFLIYFQNQQPLDQIDMVKERFSAVCPSSSLCSLGIRTCEAEDSALYLCSSSKDRVEVFFGKGTRLTVV.

Details on this clone: Gene names denote mouse genes. The CDR3 goes on 1 residue after the read ends, and that part is filled in from the germline J gene. The chain employs TRBV26 and TRBJ2-3; D is unresolved. Per the germline V gene, CDR1 is KGHPV and CDR2 is FQNQEV (reference sequence). The CDR3 contains 14 residues. V shed 4 bases and J shed 0 bases, with 8 bases lying between them. The CDR3 sequence is CASSPTSSAETLYF. The sequenced part of the CDR3 DNA is TGTGCCAGCAGTCCGACATCTAGTGCAGAAACGCTGTAT.

Notes on this clone: Genes here carry mouse names. The read falls 1 residue short of the CDR3 end, and the missing part is taken from the germline J gene. The V call is TRBV26, the J call TRBJ1-5, with no clear D. The CDR3 runs 13 residues. In germline, CDR1 is KGHPV, CDR2 FQNQEV (reference sequence). The ends were cut back, 3 bases at V and 4 bases at J, with 7 bases in the middle. The CDR3 loop reads CASSLRQNQAPLF. CDR3 DNA (partial): TGTGCCAGCAGTCTTAGGCAGAACCAGGCTCCGCTT.

As to this clone: The gene names given are mouse names. The read finishes 1 residue shy of the CDR3 end, and the germline J gene is used to complete it. V usage is TRBV14 and J usage is TRBJ2-2; 7 bases match TRBD2. The V and J ends lost 5 bases and 0 bases, in that order; junction bases with no gene match: 4. The germline V gene has CDR1 SGHDT and CDR2 FRDEAV. CDR3 size: 15 residues. The CDR3 is CASSRGGANTGQLYF. The sequenced part of the CDR3 DNA is TGTGCCAGCAGCCGGGGGGGGGCAAACACCGGGCAGCTCTAC.